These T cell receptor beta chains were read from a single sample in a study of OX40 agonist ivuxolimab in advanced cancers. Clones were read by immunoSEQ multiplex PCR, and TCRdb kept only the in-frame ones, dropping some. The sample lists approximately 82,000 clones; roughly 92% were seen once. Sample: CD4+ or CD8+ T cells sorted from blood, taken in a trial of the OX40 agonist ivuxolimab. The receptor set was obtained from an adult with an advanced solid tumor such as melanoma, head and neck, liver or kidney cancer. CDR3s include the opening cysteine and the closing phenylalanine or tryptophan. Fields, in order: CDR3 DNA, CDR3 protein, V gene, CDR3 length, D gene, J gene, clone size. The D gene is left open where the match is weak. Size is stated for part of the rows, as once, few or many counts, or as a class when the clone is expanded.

DNA: TGTGCCTGGAGTGTTGGTGGGCAGGAGTCTGGCTACACCTTC
CDR3: CAWSVGGQESGYTF
V: TRBV30
length: 14
D: -
J: TRBJ1-2
size: -

DNA: TGTGCCAGCAGGCACCCGGGACAGGGAAGGGAGCAGTACTTC
CDR3: CASRHPGQGREQYF
V: TRBV6-5
length: 14
D: TRBD1
J: TRBJ2-7
size: -

DNA: TGCAGCGTTCCCGGACGGACCGCCCAAGTCAATGAGCAGTTCTTC
CDR3: CSVPGRTAQVNEQFF
V: TRBV29-1
length: 15
D: -
J: TRBJ2-1
size: -

DNA: TGTGCCTGGAGTGGGACCCTTAACACTGAAGCTTTCTTT
CDR3: CAWSGTLNTEAFF
V: TRBV30
length: 13
D: -
J: TRBJ1-1
size: -

DNA: TGTGCCAGCAGCCCTGGCGGCAGTTATTCACCCCTCCACTTT
CDR3: CASSPGGSYSPLHF
V: TRBV5-4
length: 14
D: -
J: TRBJ1-6
size: -

DNA: TGCGCCAGCAGCTTGGCACCGAGTGAGAACTATGGCTACACCTTC
CDR3: CASSLAPSENYGYTF
V: TRBV5-1
length: 15
D: -
J: TRBJ1-2
size: -

DNA: TGTGCCTGGAACCGGGGACAGGGGAGTTGGTTACGCTACGAGCAGTACTTC
CDR3: CAWNRGQGSWLRYEQYF
V: TRBV30
length: 17
D: TRBD1
J: TRBJ2-7
size: -

DNA: TGTGCCAGCAGTGACTACACAGATACGCAGTATTTT
CDR3: CASSDYTDTQYF
V: TRBV6-6
length: 12
D: -
J: TRBJ2-3
size: -

DNA: TGTGCCATCAGTGAGTCGAGTGAAGGCGATCAGCCCCAGCATTTT
CDR3: CAISESSEGDQPQHF
V: TRBV10-3
length: 15
D: -
J: TRBJ1-5
size: -

DNA: TGTGCCTGGAGCCGGGGCCGCAATCAGCCCCAGCATTTT
CDR3: CAWSRGRNQPQHF
V: TRBV30
length: 13
D: -
J: TRBJ1-5
size: -

DNA: TGCGCCAGCAGCCTACAGGGACGGAGCAATCAGCCCCAGCATTTT
CDR3: CASSLQGRSNQPQHF
V: TRBV5-1
length: 15
D: -
J: TRBJ1-5
size: -

DNA: TGTGCCAGCAGCCCCCCCGGGCGGGGGTACAATGAGCAGTTCTTC
CDR3: CASSPPGRGYNEQFF
V: TRBV7-9
length: 15
D: TRBD2
J: TRBJ2-1
size: -

DNA: TGTGCCAGCAGCCCCGTAGTTGAAGGGGGCTACACCTTC
CDR3: CASSPVVEGGYTF
V: TRBV14
length: 13
D: -
J: TRBJ1-2
size: -

DNA: TGTGCCAGCAGTGAAGCGAACGTAAACTTC
CDR3: CASSEANVNF
V: TRBV6-1
length: 10
D: -
J: TRBJ2-7
size: -

DNA: TGTGCCTGGAGTGGGCCGGGGGAGCTGTTTTTT
CDR3: CAWSGPGELFF
V: TRBV30
length: 11
D: -
J: TRBJ2-2
size: -

DNA: TGTGCCAGCAGTGAATGGGGGTTTCTTGGAAACACCATATATTTT
CDR3: CASSEWGFLGNTIYF
V: TRBV6-1
length: 15
D: -
J: TRBJ1-3
size: -

DNA: TGCAGCGCCCGTAGGGGGAACTATGGCTACACCTTC
CDR3: CSARRGNYGYTF
V: TRBV29-1
length: 12
D: -
J: TRBJ1-2
size: -

DNA: TGTGCCGGTAAGAATGGGAATGAGCAGTTCTTC
CDR3: CAGKNGNEQFF
V: TRBV9
length: 11
D: -
J: TRBJ2-1
size: -

DNA: TGTGCCAGCAGCAACCCCCCGGGGGCGGGTGGGGCCAACGTCCTGACTTTC
CDR3: CASSNPPGAGGANVLTF
V: TRBV7-2
length: 17
D: -
J: TRBJ2-6
size: -

DNA: TGCACCAGCAGCCAAGAGGGAGCGGGAGGGGGAGAGACCCAGTACTTC
CDR3: CTSSQEGAGGGETQYF
V: TRBV1
length: 16
D: -
J: TRBJ2-5
size: -

DNA: TGTGCCTGGAGTGTTGGTTCAGGGAGCCCAGATACGCAGTATTTT
CDR3: CAWSVGSGSPDTQYF
V: TRBV30
length: 15
D: -
J: TRBJ2-3
size: -

DNA: TGTGCCAGCAGCCCCGCTAAATTTCGGCCAGATACGCAGTATTTT
CDR3: CASSPAKFRPDTQYF
V: TRBV5-8
length: 15
D: -
J: TRBJ2-3
size: -

DNA: TGTGCCAGCAGCCCAAGCCCACACACCGGGGAGCTGTTTTTT
CDR3: CASSPSPHTGELFF
V: TRBV5-4
length: 14
D: -
J: TRBJ2-2
size: -

DNA: TGTGCCAGCAGCCGTACGGAAGAGACCCAGTACTTC
CDR3: CASSRTEETQYF
V: TRBV6-6
length: 12
D: -
J: TRBJ2-5
size: -

DNA: TGTGCCAGCACCAGACCCCCGCGCCACGAGCAGTACTTC
CDR3: CASTRPPRHEQYF
V: TRBV2
length: 13
D: -
J: TRBJ2-7
size: few

DNA: TGTGCCAGCAGTTCCGGGACAAATCCCCAGCCCTACGAGCAGTACTTC
CDR3: CASSSGTNPQPYEQYF
V: TRBV6-5
length: 16
D: -
J: TRBJ2-7
size: -

DNA: TGTGCCAGTAGTAAGGTGTCAGCGTCCCACAATGAGCAGTTCTTC
CDR3: CASSKVSASHNEQFF
V: TRBV19
length: 15
D: -
J: TRBJ2-1
size: -

DNA: TGTGCCAGCAGTTACTTTGTGAATCAGCCCCAGCATTTT
CDR3: CASSYFVNQPQHF
V: TRBV6-5
length: 13
D: -
J: TRBJ1-5
size: -

DNA: TGTGCCAGTAGTGTCCAGCGGGGGAGAGAGACCCAGTACTTC
CDR3: CASSVQRGRETQYF
V: TRBV19
length: 14
D: TRBD2
J: TRBJ2-5
size: -

DNA: TGCGCCAGCAGCTTGGAAGGAGGATTCTATGGCTACACCTTC
CDR3: CASSLEGGFYGYTF
V: TRBV5-1
length: 14
D: -
J: TRBJ1-2
size: -

DNA: TGCGCCAGCAGCTTGCGGGTCAGCTACGAGCAGTACTTC
CDR3: CASSLRVSYEQYF
V: TRBV5-1
length: 13
D: -
J: TRBJ2-7
size: -

DNA: TGTGCCAGCAGCGTATCCTCGGGGGGAAACACCATATATTTT
CDR3: CASSVSSGGNTIYF
V: TRBV9
length: 14
D: -
J: TRBJ1-3
size: -

DNA: TGTGCCAGCAGCCAAGGTGGAAATGGGGCCCTCCACTTT
CDR3: CASSQGGNGALHF
V: TRBV14
length: 13
D: -
J: TRBJ1-6
size: -

DNA: TGTGCCAGCAGCTGGATACAGGGCCTAGGGAACACTGAAGCTTTCTTT
CDR3: CASSWIQGLGNTEAFF
V: TRBV5-6
length: 16
D: -
J: TRBJ1-1
size: -

DNA: TGTGCCAGCAGTCCCACCGCAGATACGCAGTATTTT
CDR3: CASSPTADTQYF
V: TRBV6-6
length: 12
D: -
J: TRBJ2-3
size: -

DNA: TGTGCCTGGAGTGCTCGGGACAGGACTCATTCACCCCTCCACTTT
CDR3: CAWSARDRTHSPLHF
V: TRBV30
length: 15
D: TRBD1
J: TRBJ1-6
size: -

DNA: TGTGCCAGCAGCGTTCCTACAGGGAATTCACCCCTCCACTTT
CDR3: CASSVPTGNSPLHF
V: TRBV5-8
length: 14
D: -
J: TRBJ1-6
size: -

DNA: TGTGCCAGCAGCTGGATGGATACCCAGTACTTC
CDR3: CASSWMDTQYF
V: TRBV5-4
length: 11
D: -
J: TRBJ2-5
size: few

DNA: TGTGCCAGCAGCTTAGGCTCCGGACAGGGGCCAAACACCGGGGAGCTGTTTTTT
CDR3: CASSLGSGQGPNTGELFF
V: TRBV7-9
length: 18
D: TRBD1
J: TRBJ2-2
size: -

DNA: TGTGCCAGCAGCTCCGGGATAGCGGGGGCCAACCAAGAGACCCAGTACTTC
CDR3: CASSSGIAGANQETQYF
V: TRBV5-8
length: 17
D: TRBD2
J: TRBJ2-5
size: -

DNA: TGCGCCAGCAGAGTACCGGGACTAGCGGGAGGGATAAAAACCTACAATGAGCAGTTCTTC
CDR3: CASRVPGLAGGIKTYNEQFF
V: TRBV10-1
length: 20
D: TRBD2
J: TRBJ2-1
size: -

DNA: TGTGCCAGTAGCCCGGACAGGGTGGATCAGCCCCAGCATTTT
CDR3: CASSPDRVDQPQHF
V: TRBV19
length: 14
D: TRBD1
J: TRBJ1-5
size: -

DNA: TGTGCCAGCAGTTACATGGACCGCGGGCCCTACGAGCAGTACTTC
CDR3: CASSYMDRGPYEQYF
V: TRBV27
length: 15
D: -
J: TRBJ2-7
size: -